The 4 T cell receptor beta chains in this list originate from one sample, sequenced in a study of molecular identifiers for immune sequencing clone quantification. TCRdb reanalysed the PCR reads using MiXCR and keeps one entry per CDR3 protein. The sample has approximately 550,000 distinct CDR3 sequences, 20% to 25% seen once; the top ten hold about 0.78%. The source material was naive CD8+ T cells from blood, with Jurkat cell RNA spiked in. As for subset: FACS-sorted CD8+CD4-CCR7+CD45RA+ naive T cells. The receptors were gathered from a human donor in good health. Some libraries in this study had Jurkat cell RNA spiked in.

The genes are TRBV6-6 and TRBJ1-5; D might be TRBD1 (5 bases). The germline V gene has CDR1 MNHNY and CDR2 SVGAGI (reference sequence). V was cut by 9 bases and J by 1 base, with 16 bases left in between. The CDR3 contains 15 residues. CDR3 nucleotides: TGTGCCAGTGAAGGTCAGGGTTCGAGCAATCAGCCCCAGCATTTT. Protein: CASEGQGSSNQPQHF.

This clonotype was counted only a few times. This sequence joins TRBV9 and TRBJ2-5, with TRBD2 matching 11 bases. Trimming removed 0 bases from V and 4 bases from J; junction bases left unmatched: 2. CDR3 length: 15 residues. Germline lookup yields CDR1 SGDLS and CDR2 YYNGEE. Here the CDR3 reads CASSVVAGGLETQYF. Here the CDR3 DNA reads TGTGCCAGCAGCGTAGTAGCGGGGGGGCTAGAGACCCAGTACTTC.

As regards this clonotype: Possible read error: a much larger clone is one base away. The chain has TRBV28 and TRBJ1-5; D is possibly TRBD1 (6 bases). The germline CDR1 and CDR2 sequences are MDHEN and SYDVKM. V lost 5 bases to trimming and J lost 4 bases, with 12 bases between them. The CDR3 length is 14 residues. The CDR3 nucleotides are TGTGCCAGCAGTCCCTCAGGGGAAAATCAGCCCCAGCATTTT. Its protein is CASSPSGENQPQHF. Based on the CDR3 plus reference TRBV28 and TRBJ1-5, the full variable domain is DVKVTQSSRYLVKRTGEKVFLECVQDMDHENMFWYRQDPGLGLRLIYFSYDVKMKEKGDIPEGYSVSREKKERFSLILESASTNQTSMYLCASSPSGENQPQHFGDGTRLSIL.

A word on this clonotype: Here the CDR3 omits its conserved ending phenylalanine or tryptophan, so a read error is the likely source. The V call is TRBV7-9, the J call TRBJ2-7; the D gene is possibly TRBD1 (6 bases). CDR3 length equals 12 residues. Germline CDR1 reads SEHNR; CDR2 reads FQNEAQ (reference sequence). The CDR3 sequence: CASRRDTYGQYS. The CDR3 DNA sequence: TGTGCCAGCAGGAGGGACACCTACGGGCAGTACTCC.